These 12 T cell receptor beta chains were sequenced from one sample in a study of regulatory T cells in long-lasting Graves disease. This sample's time point: newly diagnosed GD, antithyroid drugs for less than 3 months. Construction of the TCR library relied on RNA isolated from PBMCs. Through Arm-PCR of CDR3 regions and iRepertoire HTBI primers, TCR beta libraries were built. MiXCR, run by TCRdb on the multiplex PCR reads, gives a single entry per CDR3 protein. The table shows 400,000 to 450,000 distinct CDR3 sequences, with about 15% occurring only once. Separately, the same data were catalogued under a study of T cells in Graves' hyperthyroidism and ophthalmopathy.

Sample: peripheral blood mononuclear cells (PBMCs), taken at new diagnosis, from a patient treated with antithyroid drugs. These receptors were taken from a woman in her thirties with Graves disease.

The J gene is TRBJ1-5, the V gene TRBV28; a weak D match, TRBD1 (5 bases). Looked up from germline, CDR1 is MDHEN and CDR2 is SYDVKM. V gave up 5 bases and J gave up 2 bases, with 16 bases separating them. There are 16 residues in the CDR3. CDR3 coding DNA: TGTGCCAGCAGTGGGGGGGGGATGAGGCGCAATCAGCCCCAGCATTTT. It encodes CASSGGGMRRNQPQHF.

This clonotype was observed many times. The chain is built from TRBV4-1 and TRBJ2-7; D possibly matches TRBD1 or TRBD2 (6 bases each). The CDR3 sequence is 15 residues long. Germline-derived CDR1 and CDR2 are MGHRA and YSYEKL. V was cut by 5 bases and J by 2 bases, with 16 bases left in between. CDR3 in DNA: TGCGCCAGCAGCTGGGGGGCGGCAGGACCCTACGAGCAGTACTTC. It encodes CASSWGAAGPYEQYF.

This clonotype showed up just a few times. This chain joins TRBV29-1 and TRBJ2-3, with TRBD1 as a possible D gene (6 bases). The CDR3 sequence is 15 residues long. Trimming left V 3 bases short and J 5 bases short, with 18 bases between. Germline V gene data show CDR1 as SQVTM and CDR2 as ANQGSEA. Here the CDR3 DNA reads TGCAGCGTTGACTCGTTCGGGATAGGGGGAGATACGCAGTATTTT. Translation gives CSVDSFGIGGDTQYF.

This clonotype was recorded at least ten times. The chain combines TRBV11-2 with TRBJ1-4; perhaps TRBD1 as D (5 bases). CDR3 length equals 11 residues. V lost 8 bases, J lost 8 bases, and 9 bases lay in between. Germline CDR1 SGHAT, CDR2 FQNNGV. In nucleotides, the CDR3 is TGTGCCAGCTTAGAGGGGGAAAAACTGTTTTTT. It is translated as CASLEGEKLFF.

This clonotype was detected ten times or more. The chain recombines TRBV5-1 with TRBJ2-1, with 8 bases that match TRBD2. The length of the CDR3 is 15 residues. Germline V gene sequence: CDR1 SGHRS, CDR2 YFSETQ. The J segment lost 5 bases and the V segment lost 4 bases, leaving 8 bases of the junction unmatched. The CDR3 DNA follows: TGCGCCAGCAGCGAAAGCGGGAGTAGGAACAATGAGCAGTTCTTC. This translates into CASSESGSRNNEQFF.

Concerning this clonotype: Being one base from a much bigger clone, this may be a read error. This chain links TRBV20-1 with TRBJ1-3, with 8 bases aligning to TRBD1. Trimming cost V 4 bases and J 2 bases; bases outside gene matches: 7. This CDR3 comprises 15 residues. From germline, CDR1 is DFQATT and CDR2 SNEGSKA (reference sequence). This CDR3 is CSAKLAQGAGNTIYF. Here the CDR3 DNA reads TGCAGTGCTAAATTGGCACAGGGGGCTGGAAACACCATATATTTT.

The CDR3 sequence is CASSKDLNEKLFF. CDR3 nucleotides: TGCGCCAGCAGCAAGGACCTAAATGAAAAACTGTTTTTT. The chain couples TRBV5-1 to TRBJ1-4; no firm D call. Trimming pared 4 bases from V and 5 bases from J, leaving 9 bases between. The CDR3 loop spans 13 amino acids. Per germline, CDR1 SGHRS and CDR2 YFSETQ.

This clonotype was counted at least ten times. This chain's CDR3 is CASSPNPRGRGYGYTF. CDR3 DNA sequence: TGTGCCAGCAGCCCGAACCCCAGGGGCCGGGGCTATGGCTACACCTTC. The chain joins TRBV5-8 to TRBJ1-2, with D tentatively TRBD1 (6 bases). The CDR3 has 16 amino acids. Per germline, CDR1 SGHTS and CDR2 YDEGEE. The V gene lost 4 bases and the J gene lost 4 bases, with 20 bases spanning the gap. Based on the CDR3 plus reference TRBV5-8 and TRBJ1-2, the full variable domain is EAGVTQSPTHLIKTRGQQATLRCSPISGHTSVYWYQQALGLGLQFLLWYDEGEERNRGNFPPRFSGRQFPNYSSELNVNALELEDSALYLCASSPNPRGRGYGYTFGSGTRLTVV.

The chain links TRBV20-1 to TRBJ2-7; possible D gene TRBD1, 6 bases. This CDR3 spans 11 amino acids. Trimming took off 6 bases at V and 7 bases at J, with 13 bases between the two ends. Per germline, CDR1 DFQATT and CDR2 SNEGSKA (reference sequence). The CDR3 nucleotides read TGCAGTGCAACAGGGCTGGGGGAGCAGTACTTC. Translated, it gives CSATGLGEQYF.

This clonotype was counted at least ten times. This chain connects TRBV30 to TRBJ2-3, with D possibly being TRBD2 (5 bases). V lost 1 base, J lost 4 bases, and 12 bases lay in between. The CDR3 has 14 amino acids. CDR1 is GTSNPN, CDR2 SVGIG, per germline (reference sequence). The CDR3 spells CAWSGWESADTQYF. The CDR3 nucleotides are TGTGCCTGGAGTGGTTGGGAGTCGGCAGATACGCAGTATTTT.

This clonotype was counted between two and nine times. The V call is TRBV15, the J call TRBJ2-5; TRBD2 agrees at 8 bases. The CDR3 has 16 residues. J was trimmed by 1 base and V by 0 bases; bases with no gene match: 4. Germline V gene lookup returns CDR1 LNHNV and CDR2 YYDKDF (reference sequence). CDR3 sequence: CATSRDRGGFQETQYF. DNA for the CDR3: TGTGCCACCAGCAGAGATCGGGGGGGCTTCCAAGAGACCCAGTACTTC.

The chain joins TRBV12-3 or TRBV12-4 to TRBJ1-2, with D possibly being TRBD1 (5 bases). The germline V and J ends were trimmed by 10 bases and 8 bases, with 20 bases remaining between them. The CDR3 length is 13 residues. CDR3 amino acids: CATYYRDAFGYTF. The CDR3 DNA sequence: TGTGCCACCTACTACCGGGACGCGTTCGGCTACACCTTC.